This T cell receptor beta chain is from a study of a mutant IDH1 vaccine in newly diagnosed glioma. Time point: week 35, safety follow-up. Doses of 300 ug of mutant IDH1 20-mer peptide were given with topical imiquimod. Patients in the study were vaccinated eight times, receiving shots in weeks 1, 3, 5, 7, 11, 15, 19 and 23. V dropped 4 bases and J dropped 4; count of bases not matched to a gene: 7. CDR1 is SGHVS and CDR2 is FQNEAQ in the germline V gene. The CDR3 runs 16 residues. Produced via immunoSEQ multiplex PCR; TCRdb's table is partial and in-frame only. Of roughly 51,000 clones listed, 70% to 85% are singletons. Of note for this clone: Its matching antigen is unknown.

J is TRBJ2-3 and V is TRBV7-8, with 11 bases fitting TRBD2. Specimen: PBMCs, collected from a glioma patient whose treatment included an IDH1 peptide vaccine. The receptor was derived from a man aged 35-49 years with glioma. Here the CDR3 DNA reads TGTGCCAGCAGCTCCGGGACTAGCGGTAGTCCAGATACGCAGTATTTT. This codes for CASSSGTSGSPDTQYF.